This T cell receptor beta chain was obtained from a study of blood T cell repertoires in COVID-19 (dated by TCRdb to between 2020 and 2021). Regarding the study in general: Samples covering the acute and convalescent phases of COVID-19 were provided by collaborators in the United States, Italy and Spain. The material from the prospective study consisted of cDNA or gDNA derived from T cells, B-cell-depleted T cells, or PBMCs. Subjects who had been exposed to COVID-19, were actively infected with it, or had recovered from it provided the deeply sampled blood TCRbeta repertoires that made up the dataset. The repertoires were released in a freely available public database intended as a resource for research on the immune response to SARS-CoV-2. The samples were drawn from the first 160 participants of the ongoing ImmuneRACE study and from 1,254 subjects provided by 6 global collaborators. The sample metadata nearly always contained a de-identified subject ID, COVID-19 status, age in years and sex. Where available, HLA class I and class II types were taken from metadata supplied by the sample provider and were not determined by assay-based typing. Study-wide conclusions, independent of this receptor: How much clinical and demographic metadata was included differed by source and by participant, and the metadata was provided uncurated.

The CDR3 covers 14 residues, taking in both the cysteine and the phenylalanine. Only CDR3 DNA is held: 42 bases, read in frame from base 1. Trimming at the junction amounts to 0 bases on V and 3 bases on J, and the germline ends lie 9 bases apart. In the germline V gene (reference sequence), CDR1 corresponds to SGHNT and CDR2 to YYREEE. As concerns this clone: Its antigen is still unknown. One base away there is no much larger clone; base qualities are not given.

The collaborating institutions used their own protocols to collect whole blood in K2EDTA tubes. For TCRbeta analysis, collaborators shipped samples as frozen whole blood, isolated PBMCs, or DNA extracted from either of those sample types. TCRbeta CDR3 regions were amplified from genomic DNA by means of the immunoSEQ Assay, a bias-controlled multiplex PCR. The authors' pipeline ran thus. Nucleated cell counts per sample were estimated from amplification of reference gene primers within the assay. To quantify the absolute abundance of each unique TCRbeta CDR3 rearrangement, sequence reads were collapsed and filtered. For each sample, productive Simpson clonality was calculated as the square root of Simpson's diversity index over productive rearrangements. The clones in this table, taken by TCRdb from immuneACCESS, are in-frame only. Not every clone is retained; where verified, under half of the shortfall comes from an unresolved V gene, and the cause of the rest is unknown. The DNA was the basis for D and trimming; V, J and clone size are from that table. Here the sample has about 9,900 clones; around three quarters occur a single time. The ten most abundant clones make up 30% to 45% of the sample.

The sequence is built from TRBV5-4 and TRBJ1-1; possibly the D gene is TRBD1, per 6 matching bases. The sequence came from a human donor in a cohort sampled during active COVID-19. The source material was peripheral blood. The nucleotide sequence is TGTGCCAGCAGCTTGGTGTCAGGGGACACTGAAGCTTTCTTT. Translated, this gives CASSLVSGDTEAFF.